The sequence of this TCR beta chain was determined in a study of T cell repertoires in ileal Crohn's disease. The wider study: Operated complications were stricturing disease (about 60%) and penetrating disease (39%). General study results and limits: Compared with CD4 T cells, sorted CD8 cells carried more expanded clones. Endoscopic recurrence occurred in every patient whose clonality exceeded 26.8%.

To note about this clone: Its matching antigen is unknown.

Approximately 550 nanograms of biopsy DNA per sample underwent TCRB immunosequencing. Using immunoSEQ multiplex PCR, the repertoire was profiled, and TCRdb retains in-frame clones only, with some absent. The sample includes 6,000 to 8,000 clones, approximately 92% of them seen just once. Germline trimming cut 7 bases from V and 8 bases from J; bases unmatched to any gene: 14. The CDR3 sequence is 17 residues long. Germline V CDR1 and CDR2: LNHDA, SQIVND (reference sequence). This chain connects TRBV19 to TRBJ2-1, with 13 bases that match TRBD2. The sequence was obtained from an adult with Crohn's disease. Specimen: ileal tissue. This CDR3 reads CASINPLLAGGQHEQFF. CDR3 nucleotide sequence: TGTGCCAGTATCAATCCCCTACTAGCGGGAGGGCAGCATGAGCAGTTCTTC.